The 18 T cell receptor beta chains in this list originate from one sample, sequenced in a study of beta chain features in type 1 diabetes. Of the isolated RNA, all was reverse transcribed, and so the sequenced material was expressed TCRB transcripts. The assay was immunoSEQ multiplex PCR, and TCRdb's table has in-frame clones only and misses some. This repertoire shows about 650,000 clones, 12% found once; its top ten account for more than 0.09%. Study observations and caveats: Among patients with Type 1 diabetes, TCRB CDR3s were moderately but significantly shorter in every one of the four CD4+ subsets.

No antigens are known for them. The sample comprised naive CD4+ T cells from blood. The source is a man aged 25 to 40 with type 1 diabetes.

V and J are TRBV7-2 and TRBJ1-2; D gene uncertain. Germline V gives CDR1 SGHTA, CDR2 FQGNSA. The CDR3 covers 14 residues. V was cut by 4 bases and J by 0 bases, with 9 bases left in between. The CDR3 loop is CASSSRQANYGYTF. CDR3 nucleotide sequence: TGTGCCAGCAGCTCCCGGCAGGCTAACTATGGCTACACCTTC. The variable domain in full, with the rest retrieved from reference TRBV7-2 and TRBJ1-2, is GAGVSQSPSNKVTEKGKDVELRCDPISGHTALYWYRQSLGQGLEFLIYFQGNSAPDKSGLPSDRFSAERTGGSVSTLTIQRTQQEDSAVYLCASSSRQANYGYTFGSGTRLTVV.

In its sample, this clone was seen a few times. The V call is TRBV25-1, the J call TRBJ2-7, with D possibly matching TRBD2 (5 bases). The CDR3 sequence is 13 residues long. V was pared by 5 bases and J by 3 bases, with 11 bases between. The germline CDR1 and CDR2 sequences are MGHDK and SYGVNS. DNA of the CDR3: TGTGCCAGCAGTAGTAAGGGAGACTACGAGCAGTACTTC. It codes for CASSSKGDYEQYF.

Note on this clone: Other DNA sequences from this sample encode an identical CDR3 as well. The chain uses TRBV5-4 and TRBJ2-1; no firm D call. V lost 1 base and J 0 bases, leaving 5 bases between the germline ends. This CDR3 region has 14 residues. The germline gives CDR1 SGHNT, CDR2 YYREEE (reference sequence). Here the CDR3 reads CASSLPSSYNEQFF. CDR3 in DNA: TGTGCCAGCAGCTTGCCGAGCTCCTACAATGAGCAGTTCTTC.

The chain joins TRBV7-9 to TRBJ2-3; unclear D gene. The CDR3 extends over 10 amino acids. V dropped 5 bases and J dropped 7 bases, with 4 bases sitting between them. Germline V lookup: CDR1 SEHNR, CDR2 FQNEAQ (reference sequence). CDR3 DNA: TGTGCCAGCAGCCCCAATACGCAGTATTTT. Its protein product is CASSPNTQYF. Full variable domain (outside the CDR3, taken from reference TRBV7-9 and TRBJ2-3): DTGVSQNPRHKITKRGQNVTFRCDPISEHNRLYWYRQTLGQGPEFLTYFQNEAQLEKSRLLSDRFSAERPKGSFSTLEIQRTEQGDSAMYLCASSPNTQYFGPGTRLTVL.

The chain has TRBV9 and TRBJ2-1; TRBD2 matches 7 bases. V lost 0 bases, J lost 3 bases, and 9 bases stayed unmatched. CDR1 is SGDLS and CDR2 is YYNGEE in the germline V gene. The CDR3 spans 17 residues. This CDR3 is CASSVGPGGSFYNEQFF. CDR3 bases: TGTGCCAGCAGCGTAGGCCCCGGGGGGTCTTTCTACAATGAGCAGTTCTTC.

The chain employs TRBV6-5 and TRBJ1-2; TRBD1 aligns across 9 bases. The CDR3 has 15 residues. Germline V gene data show CDR1 as MNHEY and CDR2 as SVGAGI. J lost 5 bases, V lost 5 bases, and 9 bases had no gene match. The CDR3 loop is CASSLRGTGSYGYTF. In nucleotides, the CDR3 is TGTGCCAGCAGTCTCCGCGGGACAGGGTCATATGGCTACACCTTC.

The chain combines TRBV29-1 with TRBJ2-7; 8 bases agree with TRBD1. Per germline, CDR1 SQVTM and CDR2 ANQGSEA. CDR3 length: 14 amino acids. V lost 6 bases and J lost 5; bases outside the gene matches: 12. CDR3 sequence (DNA): TGCAGCGTAGGGGACAGGTTGGGGGTCCACGAGCAGTACTTC. Translating it yields CSVGDRLGVHEQYF.

This clone was counted a few times. This chain links TRBV4-3 with TRBJ2-7, with a weak D call TRBD1 (6 bases). V was clipped by 4 bases and J by 6 bases, with 19 bases between them. This CDR3 has 15 residues. Germline V gene sequence: CDR1 LGHNA, CDR2 YSLEER. CDR3 region: CASSRGRGFQGEQYF. The CDR3 DNA sequence: TGCGCCAGCAGCCGGGGGCGCGGTTTTCAGGGCGAGCAGTACTTC.

Of note for this clone: The sample contains more than one DNA sequence encoding this CDR3. V usage is TRBV27 and J usage is TRBJ2-5; D uncertain. Germline assignment: CDR1 MNHEY and CDR2 SMNVEV (reference sequence). This CDR3 is built from 13 residues. V gave up 2 bases and J gave up 0 bases, with 4 bases separating them. CDR3 sequence: CASSLAYQETQYF. CDR3 nucleotide sequence: TGTGCCAGCAGTTTAGCGTACCAAGAGACCCAGTACTTC.

This clone has just a few counts. The chain has TRBV5-4 and TRBJ2-7; no firm D call. Germline assignment: CDR1 SGHNT and CDR2 YYREEE (reference sequence). Trimming stripped 0 bases from V and 7 bases from J, with 14 bases between. The CDR3 spans 14 residues. CDR3 region: CASSLEVSAKEQYF. CDR3 bases: TGTGCCAGCAGCTTGGAGGTCAGCGCCAAGGAGCAGTACTTC.

The CDR3 DNA follows: TGCAGCGGGTCGGGACAGGGGGGTGGCTACACCTTC. As protein: CSGSGQGGGYTF. This chain links TRBV29-1 with TRBJ1-2; 11 nucleotides match TRBD1. The CDR3 totals 12 residues. The germline gives CDR1 SQVTM, CDR2 ANQGSEA. J was trimmed by 7 bases and V by 7 bases; bases with no gene match: 5.

The J gene is TRBJ2-1, the V gene TRBV27; no firm D call. Trimming removed 1 base at V and 3 bases at J, with 10 bases between. The CDR3 covers 15 residues. CDR1 is MNHEY, CDR2 SMNVEV, per germline (reference sequence). Here the CDR3 reads CASSLYPGHYNEQFF. CDR3 DNA sequence: TGTGCCAGCAGTTTATACCCGGGCCACTACAATGAGCAGTTCTTC.

V usage is TRBV15 and J usage is TRBJ2-2, with 9 positions matching TRBD2. J was trimmed by 7 bases and V by 0 bases; bases with no gene match: 9. The germline gives CDR1 LNHNV, CDR2 YYDKDF (reference sequence). CDR3 length: 17 amino acids. The CDR3, as DNA: TGTGCCACCAGCAGAGAGTCGGCTAGCGGGGAAAACGGGGAGCTGTTTTTT. Protein sequence: CATSRESASGENGELFF.

The rearrangement joins TRBV6-1 to TRBJ1-5, with D uncertain. Looked up from germline, CDR1 is MNHNS and CDR2 is SASEGT. The CDR3 loop spans 15 amino acids. V shed 7 bases and J shed 3 bases, with 16 bases lying between them. DNA for the CDR3: TGTGCCAGCACTGAGATGTCGGAGTCCAATCAGCCCCAGCATTTT. Translating it yields CASTEMSESNQPQHF.

A few counts support this clone. This chain joins TRBV4-2 and TRBJ1-2; tentatively, D is TRBD1 (5 bases). Germline CDR1 is LGHNA and CDR2 is YNFKEQ. Trimming stripped 4 bases from V and 9 bases from J, with 21 bases between. The CDR3 consists of 15 residues. CDR3 nucleotides: TGTGCCAGCAGCCGGGACCGGGACGGGTTAGAGAGCTACACCTTC. Protein sequence: CASSRDRDGLESYTF.

In this sample, this clone turned up a few times. This chain joins TRBV25-1 and TRBJ1-2; 7 nucleotides line up with TRBD1. This CDR3 has 17 residues. V dropped 3 bases and J dropped 0; count of bases not matched to a gene: 10. The germline V gene has CDR1 MGHDK and CDR2 SYGVNS. The CDR3 loop reads CASSDVTGSPSNYGYTF. CDR3 bases: TGTGCCAGCAGTGATGTGACAGGGTCCCCGTCTAACTATGGCTACACCTTC.

The chain combines TRBV28 with TRBJ2-5; possibly TRBD2 for D (6 bases). The CDR3 extends over 15 amino acids. Per germline, CDR1 MDHEN and CDR2 SYDVKM. The germline V and J ends were trimmed by 3 bases and 7 bases, with 18 bases remaining between them. CDR3: CASSFIGEDAGTQYF. CDR3 nucleotide sequence: TGTGCCAGCAGTTTTATCGGGGAGGACGCGGGGACCCAGTACTTC.

In its sample, this clone was seen a few times. This chain joins TRBV10-3 and TRBJ1-5; D unclear. Deletions cut 0 bases from V and 7 bases from J, with 7 bases between. The length of the CDR3 is 13 residues. Germline V gene data show CDR1 as ENHRY and CDR2 as SYGVKD. CDR3 DNA sequence: TGTGCCATCAGTGAGTCGTCGAGGCAGCCCCAGCATTTT. Residues: CAISESSRQPQHF.